A selection of T cell receptor beta chains follows, all from one sample in a study of CD8 T cells in ankylosing spondylitis. TCRdb called the 5' RACE reads again in MiXCR, with one record for every CDR3 protein. This sample yields under 300,000 distinct CDR3 sequences, of which over 8.5% are seen a single time; approximately 6.6% belongs to the top ten. The material sequenced was blood, either unsorted or a sorted T cell fraction (not recorded which). Receptors originate from a male donor with ankylosing spondylitis or in good health (not recorded which). The CDR3 runs from the conserved cysteine through the conserved F or W.

v_call	j_call	cdr3_aa
TRBV2	TRBJ2-3	CASSIDTDTQYF
TRBV3-1	TRBJ1-1	CASSKGRGLVGTEAFF
TRBV20-1	TRBJ2-3	CSARVFPSTDTQYF
TRBV12-3/TRBV12-4	TRBJ2-5	CASSRLTVDETQYF
TRBV9	TRBJ1-4	CASSPYPGTNEKLFF
TRBV3-1	TRBJ2-5	CASSHPPYGGGLETQYF
TRBV11-2	TRBJ2-3	CASSFKRGRTDTQYF
TRBV29-1	TRBJ2-7	CSVRDPQGRFYEQYF
TRBV10-3	TRBJ2-1	CAIKPTSNSRNEQFF
TRBV7-6	TRBJ2-5	CASSLAEGETQYF
TRBV5-1	TRBJ2-7	CASREGGNYEQYF
TRBV4-1	TRBJ2-4	CASSPINGDIQYF
TRBV9	TRBJ2-3	CASSVQGSTDTQYF
TRBV7-2	TRBJ2-7	CASSLVVTYEQYF
TRBV5-1	TRBJ1-2	CASSLRTDQGYTF